One sample yielded the 6 T cell receptor beta chains listed below, sequenced in a study of blood T cell repertoires in COVID-19. The repertoire was sequenced with immunoSEQ multiplex PCR; TCRdb's copy has only in-frame clones and lacks some. The repertoire has 10,000 to 15,000 clones, 60% to 80% of them found once; the top ten carry 34%. Sequencing was done on a sample of peripheral blood. These receptors were obtained from a human donor in a cohort sampled during active COVID-19.

In this sample, this clone is medium-sized. The chain is built from TRBV14 and TRBJ1-2, with D perhaps matching TRBD1 (6 bases). Trimming removed 1 base from V and 6 bases from J, with 15 bases in between. The CDR3 spans 15 residues. Germline CDR1 SGHDN, CDR2 FVKESK. CDR3 DNA sequence: TGTGCCAGCAGCCAAGCAGCGGCAGGGGATCATGGCTACACCTTC. It encodes CASSQAAAGDHGYTF.

The rearrangement links TRBV5-4 to TRBJ1-2; tentative D call: TRBD1 (6 bases). The CDR3 is made up of 14 amino acids. CDR1 SGHNT and CDR2 YYREEE come from the germline V gene (reference sequence). V was cut by 4 bases and J by 9 bases, with 19 bases left in between. CDR3 residues: CASSTSQGPRRYTF. As DNA, the CDR3 is TGTGCCAGCAGCACCTCACAGGGTCCAAGACGCTACACCTTC.

Judged by abundance, this clone is medium-sized. Other DNA sequences from this sample encode an identical CDR3 as well. The V call is TRBV9, the J call TRBJ1-6; 7 bases line up with TRBD1. V trimming: 4 bases; J trimming: 3 bases; junction bases outside the gene matches: 4. This CDR3 contains 15 residues. Germline V gene sequence: CDR1 SGDLS, CDR2 YYNGEE. DNA for the CDR3: TGTGCCAGCAGCACCGGGGACAGCTATAATTCACCCCTCCACTTT. It is translated as CASSTGDSYNSPLHF.

The V gene is TRBV6-5, the J gene TRBJ2-7, with D possibly TRBD2 on 7 matching bases. The ends were cut back, 8 bases at V and 4 bases at J, with 15 bases in the middle. This CDR3 has 13 amino acids. Germline assignment: CDR1 MNHEY and CDR2 SVGAGI. CDR3 sequence: CASQRRGGYEQYF. CDR3 DNA: TGTGCCAGCCAAAGAAGGGGGGGTTACGAGCAGTACTTC.

The rearrangement links TRBV29-1 to TRBJ2-7; weak D call: TRBD1 (6 bases). The germline V and J ends were trimmed by 4 bases and 4 bases, with 11 bases remaining between them. CDR3 size: 12 residues. Looked up from germline, CDR1 is SQVTM and CDR2 is ANQGSEA. In DNA, the CDR3 is TGCAGCGTTGTAGGACAGCTTTACGAGCAGTACTTC. This sequence encodes CSVVGQLYEQYF.

This clone showed up just once. The chain has TRBV5-1 and TRBJ1-4; possible D gene TRBD1, 6 bases. V lost 2 bases and J 6 bases, leaving 11 bases between the germline ends. The CDR3 is 14 amino acids. Germline lookup yields CDR1 SGHRS and CDR2 YFSETQ. The CDR3 sequence: CASSLRGGDEKLFF. The CDR3 nucleotides read TGCGCCAGCAGCTTACGGGGGGGCGATGAAAAACTGTTTTTT. Drawing the rest from reference TRBV5-1 and TRBJ1-4, the complete variable domain is KAGVTQTPRYLIKTRGQQVTLSCSPISGHRSVSWYQQTPGQGLQFLFEYFSETQRNKGNFPGRFSGRQFSNSRSEMNVSTLELGDSALYLCASSLRGGDEKLFFGSGTQLSVL.